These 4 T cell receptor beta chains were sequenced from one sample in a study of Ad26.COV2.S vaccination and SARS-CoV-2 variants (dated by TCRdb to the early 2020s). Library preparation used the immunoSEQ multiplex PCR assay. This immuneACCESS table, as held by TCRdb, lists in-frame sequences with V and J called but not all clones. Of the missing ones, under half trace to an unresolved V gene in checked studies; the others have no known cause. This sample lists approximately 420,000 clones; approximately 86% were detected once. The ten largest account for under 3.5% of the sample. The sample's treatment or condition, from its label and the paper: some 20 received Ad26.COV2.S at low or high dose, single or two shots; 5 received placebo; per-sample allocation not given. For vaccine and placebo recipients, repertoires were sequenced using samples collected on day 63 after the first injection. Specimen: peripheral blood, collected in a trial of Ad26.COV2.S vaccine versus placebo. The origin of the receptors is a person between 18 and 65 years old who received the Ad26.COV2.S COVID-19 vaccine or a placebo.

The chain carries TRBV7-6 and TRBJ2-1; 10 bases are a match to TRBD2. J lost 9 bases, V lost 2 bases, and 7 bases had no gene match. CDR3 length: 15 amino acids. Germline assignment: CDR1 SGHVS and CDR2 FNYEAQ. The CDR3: CASSLLAGAGGEQFF. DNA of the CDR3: TGTGCCAGCAGCTTACTAGCGGGGGCCGGGGGTGAGCAGTTCTTC.

For the CDR3, the DNA is TGTTCCTCGTGGGGGTTCGATGGCTACACCTTC. Its translation: CSSWGFDGYTF. The rearrangement links TRBV10-3 to TRBJ1-2; D might be TRBD1 (5 bases). Germline V gene lookup returns CDR1 ENHRY and CDR2 SYGVKD. The CDR3 loop spans 11 amino acids.

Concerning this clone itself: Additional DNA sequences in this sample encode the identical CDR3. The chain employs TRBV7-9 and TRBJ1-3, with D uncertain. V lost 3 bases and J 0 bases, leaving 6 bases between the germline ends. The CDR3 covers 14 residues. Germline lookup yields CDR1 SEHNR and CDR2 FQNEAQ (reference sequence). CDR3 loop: CASSLAGSGNTIYF. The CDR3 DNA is TGTGCCAGCAGCTTGGCCGGCTCTGGAAACACCATATATTTT.

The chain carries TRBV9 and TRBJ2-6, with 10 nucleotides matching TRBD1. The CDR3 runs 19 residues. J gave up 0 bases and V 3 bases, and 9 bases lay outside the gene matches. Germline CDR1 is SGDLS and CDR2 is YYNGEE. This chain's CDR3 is CASSAPGTGAFSGANVLTF. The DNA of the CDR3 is TGTGCCAGCAGCGCCCCGGGGACAGGGGCTTTCTCTGGGGCCAACGTCCTGACTTTC.